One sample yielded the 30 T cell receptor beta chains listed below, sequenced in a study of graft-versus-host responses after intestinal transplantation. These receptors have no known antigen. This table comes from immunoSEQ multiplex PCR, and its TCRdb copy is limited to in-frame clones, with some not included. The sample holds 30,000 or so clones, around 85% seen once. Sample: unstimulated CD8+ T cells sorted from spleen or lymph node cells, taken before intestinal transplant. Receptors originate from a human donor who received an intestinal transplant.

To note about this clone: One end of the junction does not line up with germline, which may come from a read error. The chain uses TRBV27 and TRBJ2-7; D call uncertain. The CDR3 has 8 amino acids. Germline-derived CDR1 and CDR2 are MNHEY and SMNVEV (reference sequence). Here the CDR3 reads CASSPCLF. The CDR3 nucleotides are TGTGCCAGCAGTCCGTGTCTTTTC.

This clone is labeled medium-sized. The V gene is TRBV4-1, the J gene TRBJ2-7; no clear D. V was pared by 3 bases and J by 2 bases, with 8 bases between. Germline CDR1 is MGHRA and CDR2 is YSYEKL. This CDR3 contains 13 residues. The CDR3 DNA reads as TGCGCCAGCAGCCACGGCGGCCCCTACGAGCAGTACTTC. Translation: CASSHGGPYEQYF.

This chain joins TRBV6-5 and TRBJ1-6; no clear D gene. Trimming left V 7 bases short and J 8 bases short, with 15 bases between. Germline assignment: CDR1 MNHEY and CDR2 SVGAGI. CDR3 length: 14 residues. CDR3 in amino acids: CASTAEEGHSPLHF. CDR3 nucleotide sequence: TGTGCCAGCACCGCAGAAGAGGGCCATTCACCCCTCCACTTT.

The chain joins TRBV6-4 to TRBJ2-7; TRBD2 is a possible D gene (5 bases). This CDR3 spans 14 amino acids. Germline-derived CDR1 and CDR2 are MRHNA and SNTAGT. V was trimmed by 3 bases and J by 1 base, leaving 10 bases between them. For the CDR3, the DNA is TGTGCCAGCAGTGAGTCCGAGGGTTCCTACGAGCAGTACTTC. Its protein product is CASSESEGSYEQYF.

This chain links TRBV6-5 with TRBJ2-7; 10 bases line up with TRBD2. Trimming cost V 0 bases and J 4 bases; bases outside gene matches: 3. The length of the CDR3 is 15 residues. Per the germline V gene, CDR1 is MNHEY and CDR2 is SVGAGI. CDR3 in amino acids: CASSYSASGSYEQYF. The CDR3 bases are TGTGCCAGCAGTTACTCGGCTAGCGGGAGTTACGAGCAGTACTTC.

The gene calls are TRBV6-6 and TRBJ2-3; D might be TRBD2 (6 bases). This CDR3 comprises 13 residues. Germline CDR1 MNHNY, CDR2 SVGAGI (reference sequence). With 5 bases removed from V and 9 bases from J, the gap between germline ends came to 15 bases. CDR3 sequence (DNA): TGTGCCAGCAGTCACGCAACTAGCCCCACGCAGTATTTT. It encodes CASSHATSPTQYF.

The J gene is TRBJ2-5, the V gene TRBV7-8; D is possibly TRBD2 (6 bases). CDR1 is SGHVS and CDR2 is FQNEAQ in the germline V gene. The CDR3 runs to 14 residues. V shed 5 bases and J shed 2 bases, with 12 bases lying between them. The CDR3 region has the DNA TGTGCCAGCAGCCCCTGGAGGGGTCAAGAGACCCAGTACTTC. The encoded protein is CASSPWRGQETQYF.

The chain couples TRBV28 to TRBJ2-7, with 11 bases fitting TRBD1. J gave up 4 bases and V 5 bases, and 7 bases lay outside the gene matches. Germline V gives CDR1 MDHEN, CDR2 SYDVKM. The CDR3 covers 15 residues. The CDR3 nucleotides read TGTGCCAGCAGTCACTGGACAGGGGGCTTTTACGAGCAGTACTTC. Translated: CASSHWTGGFYEQYF.

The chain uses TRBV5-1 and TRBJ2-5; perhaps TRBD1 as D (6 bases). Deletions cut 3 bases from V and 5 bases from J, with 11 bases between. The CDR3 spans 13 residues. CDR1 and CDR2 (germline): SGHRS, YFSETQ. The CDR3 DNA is TGCGCCAGCAGCTCAACAGGGTCGGAGACCCAGTACTTC. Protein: CASSSTGSETQYF.

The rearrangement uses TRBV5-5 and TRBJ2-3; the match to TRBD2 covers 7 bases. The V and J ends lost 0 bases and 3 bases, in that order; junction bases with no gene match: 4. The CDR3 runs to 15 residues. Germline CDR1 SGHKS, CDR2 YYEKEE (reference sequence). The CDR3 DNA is TGTGCCAGCAGCTTGGCGACTAGCAGTACAGATACGCAGTATTTT. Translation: CASSLATSSTDTQYF.

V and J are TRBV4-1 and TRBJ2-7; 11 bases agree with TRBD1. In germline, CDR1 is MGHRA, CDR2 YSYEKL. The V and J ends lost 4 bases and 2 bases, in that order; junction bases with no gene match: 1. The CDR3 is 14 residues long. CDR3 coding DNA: TGCGCCAGCAGCCCGGGACAGGGGGCCTACGAGCAGTACTTC. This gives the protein CASSPGQGAYEQYF.

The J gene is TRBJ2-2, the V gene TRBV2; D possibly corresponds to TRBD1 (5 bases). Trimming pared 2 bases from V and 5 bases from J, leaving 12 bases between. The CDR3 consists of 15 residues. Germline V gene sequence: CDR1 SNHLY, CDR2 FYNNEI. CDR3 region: CASSESRGGTGELFF. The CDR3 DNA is TGTGCCAGCAGTGAAAGTAGGGGTGGGACCGGGGAGCTGTTTTTT.

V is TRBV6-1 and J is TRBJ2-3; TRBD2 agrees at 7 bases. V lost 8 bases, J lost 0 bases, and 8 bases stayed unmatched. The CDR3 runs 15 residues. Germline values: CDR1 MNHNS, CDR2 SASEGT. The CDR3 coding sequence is TGTGCCAGCGGCCGCCCAGCGGGGAGCACAGATACGCAGTATTTT. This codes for CASGRPAGSTDTQYF.

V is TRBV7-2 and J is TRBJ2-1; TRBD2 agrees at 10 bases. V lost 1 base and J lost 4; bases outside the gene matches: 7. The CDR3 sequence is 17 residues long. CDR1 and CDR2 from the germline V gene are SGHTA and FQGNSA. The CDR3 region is CASSLVWDSGGYNEQFF. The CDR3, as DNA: TGTGCCAGCAGCTTAGTGTGGGATAGCGGGGGGTACAATGAGCAGTTCTTC.

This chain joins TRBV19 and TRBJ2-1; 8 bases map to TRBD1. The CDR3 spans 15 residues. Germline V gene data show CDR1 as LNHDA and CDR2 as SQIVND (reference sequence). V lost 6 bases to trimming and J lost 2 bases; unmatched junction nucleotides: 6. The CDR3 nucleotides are TGTGCCAGTAGACCGGACAGGGCGCCCTACAATGAGCAGTTCTTC. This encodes CASRPDRAPYNEQFF. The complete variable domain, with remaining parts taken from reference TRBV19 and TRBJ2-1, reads DGGITQSPKYLFRKEGQNVTLSCEQNLNHDAMYWYRQDPGQGLRLIYYSQIVNDFQKGDIAEGYSVSREKKESFPLTVTSAQKNPTAFYLCASRPDRAPYNEQFFGPGTRLTVL.

The CDR3 sequence is CASSLLAGINEQYF. CDR3 DNA sequence: TGTGCCAGCAGTTTACTAGCGGGGATCAACGAGCAGTACTTC. The chain joins TRBV27 to TRBJ2-7; 9 bases align to TRBD2. With V trimmed by 2 bases and J by 5 bases, 4 bases remained unmatched. Germline CDR1 and CDR2: MNHEY and SMNVEV (reference sequence). The CDR3 consists of 14 residues.

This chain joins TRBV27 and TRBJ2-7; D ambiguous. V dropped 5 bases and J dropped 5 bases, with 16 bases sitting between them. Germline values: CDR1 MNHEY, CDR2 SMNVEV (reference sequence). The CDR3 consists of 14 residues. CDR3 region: CASSPFKATNEQYF. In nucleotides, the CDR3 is TGTGCCAGCAGTCCTTTTAAGGCTACTAACGAGCAGTACTTC.

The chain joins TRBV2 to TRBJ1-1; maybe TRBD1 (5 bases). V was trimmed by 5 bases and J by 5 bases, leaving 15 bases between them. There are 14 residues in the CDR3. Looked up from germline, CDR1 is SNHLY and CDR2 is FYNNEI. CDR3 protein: CASSLGDRGTEAFF. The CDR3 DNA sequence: TGTGCCAGCAGTCTAGGGGATCGTGGAACTGAAGCTTTCTTT.

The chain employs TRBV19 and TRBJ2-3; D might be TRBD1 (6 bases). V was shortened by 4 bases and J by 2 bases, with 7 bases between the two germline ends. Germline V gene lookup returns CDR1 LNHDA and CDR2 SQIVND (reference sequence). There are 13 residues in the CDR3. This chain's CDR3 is CASSNRDTDTQYF. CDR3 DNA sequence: TGTGCCAGTAGTAACAGGGACACAGATACGCAGTATTTT.

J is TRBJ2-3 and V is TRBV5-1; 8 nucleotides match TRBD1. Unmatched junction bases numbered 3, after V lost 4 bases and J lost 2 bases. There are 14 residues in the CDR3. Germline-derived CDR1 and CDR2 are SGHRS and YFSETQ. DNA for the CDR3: TGCGCCAGCAGCCCGGGACAGGCCACAGATACGCAGTATTTT. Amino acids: CASSPGQATDTQYF.

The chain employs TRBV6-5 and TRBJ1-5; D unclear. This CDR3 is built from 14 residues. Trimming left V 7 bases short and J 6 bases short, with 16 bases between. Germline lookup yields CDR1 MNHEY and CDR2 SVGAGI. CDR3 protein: CASTDPLISQPQHF. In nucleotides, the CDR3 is TGTGCCAGCACTGATCCTCTCATCAGTCAGCCCCAGCATTTT.

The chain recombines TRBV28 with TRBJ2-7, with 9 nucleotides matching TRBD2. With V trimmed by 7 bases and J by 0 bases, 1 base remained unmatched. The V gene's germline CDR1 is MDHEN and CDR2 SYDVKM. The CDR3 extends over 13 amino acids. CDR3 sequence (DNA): TGTGCCAGCAAACTAGCGGGCTCCTACGAGCAGTACTTC. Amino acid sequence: CASKLAGSYEQYF.

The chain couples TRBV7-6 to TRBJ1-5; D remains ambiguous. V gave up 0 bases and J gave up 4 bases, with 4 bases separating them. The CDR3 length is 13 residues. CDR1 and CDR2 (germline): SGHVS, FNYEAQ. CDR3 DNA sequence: TGTGCCAGCAGCTTAGCGCGGAATCAGCCCCAGCATTTT. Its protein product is CASSLARNQPQHF.

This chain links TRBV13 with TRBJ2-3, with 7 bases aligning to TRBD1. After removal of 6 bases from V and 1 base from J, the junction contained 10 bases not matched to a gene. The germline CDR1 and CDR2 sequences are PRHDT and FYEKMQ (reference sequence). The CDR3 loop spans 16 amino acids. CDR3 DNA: TGTGCCAGCAGTTCTAGAACAGGGGTGGGCACAGATACGCAGTATTTT. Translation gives CASSSRTGVGTDTQYF.

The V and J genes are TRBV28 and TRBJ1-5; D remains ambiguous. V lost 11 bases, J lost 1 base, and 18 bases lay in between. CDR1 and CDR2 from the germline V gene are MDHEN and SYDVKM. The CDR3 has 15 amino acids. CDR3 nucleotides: TGTGCCGTCCCGGGAATTTTGGGGAGCAATCAGCCCCAGCATTTT. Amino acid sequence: CAVPGILGSNQPQHF.

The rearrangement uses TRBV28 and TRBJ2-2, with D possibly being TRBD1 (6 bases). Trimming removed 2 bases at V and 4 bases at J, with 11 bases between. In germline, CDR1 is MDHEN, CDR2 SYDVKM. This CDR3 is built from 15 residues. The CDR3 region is CASSLRGIVTGELFF. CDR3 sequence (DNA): TGTGCCAGCAGTTTAAGGGGGATAGTCACCGGGGAGCTGTTTTTT.

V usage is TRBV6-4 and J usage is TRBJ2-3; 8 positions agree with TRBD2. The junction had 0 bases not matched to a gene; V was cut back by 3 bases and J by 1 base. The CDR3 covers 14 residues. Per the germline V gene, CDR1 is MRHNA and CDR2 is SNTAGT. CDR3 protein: CASSERGGTDTQYF. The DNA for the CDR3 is TGTGCCAGCAGTGAGCGGGGGGGCACAGATACGCAGTATTTT.

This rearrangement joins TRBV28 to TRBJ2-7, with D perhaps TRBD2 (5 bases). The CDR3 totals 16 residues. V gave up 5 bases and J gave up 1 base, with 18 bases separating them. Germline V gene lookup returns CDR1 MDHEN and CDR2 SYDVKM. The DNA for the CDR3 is TGTGCCAGCAGTCCCCCAGAGGGAGAATTATCCTACGAGCAGTACTTC. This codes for CASSPPEGELSYEQYF.

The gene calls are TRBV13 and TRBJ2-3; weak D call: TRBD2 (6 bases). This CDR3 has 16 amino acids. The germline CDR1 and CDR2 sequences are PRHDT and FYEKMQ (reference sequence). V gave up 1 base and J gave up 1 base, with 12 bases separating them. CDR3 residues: CASSLEGGRGTDTQYF. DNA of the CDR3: TGTGCCAGCAGCTTAGAGGGAGGTAGGGGCACAGATACGCAGTATTTT.

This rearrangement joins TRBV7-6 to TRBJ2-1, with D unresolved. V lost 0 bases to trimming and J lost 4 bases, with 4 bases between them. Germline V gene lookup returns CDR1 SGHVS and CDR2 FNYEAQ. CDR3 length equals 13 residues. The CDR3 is CASSLAEYNEQFF. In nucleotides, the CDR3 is TGTGCCAGCAGCTTAGCGGAGTACAATGAGCAGTTCTTC.